These 23 T cell receptor beta chains share one sample of origin, sequenced in a study of T cell clonotyping in hematopoietic cell transplantation. Only in-frame clones appear in the TCRdb table, and some are missing; sequencing was by immunoSEQ multiplex PCR. This table holds 75,000 to 95,000 clones, almost 97% found once. The time point denotes: recipient sample about 28 days before transplant, after cytoreduction. The input for sequencing was peripheral blood mononuclear cells, taken before stem cell transplant. These receptors originate from a woman aged 50 to 65 with acute myeloid leukemia. Some clones in this sample may be carry-over from other donors' samples.

This chain links TRBV30 with TRBJ2-1; the D is unclear. The germline gives CDR1 GTSNPN, CDR2 SVGIG (reference sequence). V was cut by 1 base and J by 6 bases, with 10 bases left in between. CDR3 length: 13 amino acids. CDR3 coding DNA: TGTGCCTGGAGTGCCGACTGGTCCAATGAGCAGTTCTTC. Its protein product is CAWSADWSNEQFF.

V and J are TRBV5-4 and TRBJ1-4; possibly TRBD1 for D (5 bases). CDR1 SGHNT and CDR2 YYREEE come from the germline V gene (reference sequence). The CDR3 sequence is 15 residues long. V shed 3 bases and J shed 5 bases, with 14 bases lying between them. The CDR3 region has the DNA TGTGCCAGCAGCTCGCTCGGGGGACCAAATGAAAAACTGTTTTTT. This gives the protein CASSSLGGPNEKLFF.

This clone was seen once. V is TRBV27 and J is TRBJ1-4; the match to TRBD1 covers 7 bases. With 7 bases clipped from V and 4 bases from J, the junction kept 6 bases outside the gene matches. Germline V gene data show CDR1 as MNHEY and CDR2 as SMNVEV (reference sequence). This CDR3 has 14 residues. In nucleotides, the CDR3 is TGTGCCAGCAAGCGACAGGGCAATAATGAAAAACTGTTTTTT. Residues: CASKRQGNNEKLFF.

For this clone: A junction end diverges from the germline sequence, so it may reflect a read error. The rearrangement uses TRBV14 and TRBJ2-4; 9 positions agree with TRBD1. The CDR3 length is 12 residues. From germline, CDR1 is SGHDN and CDR2 FVKESK. CDR3 in amino acids: CASSPGDRELIF. CDR3 bases: TGTGCCAGCAGTCCCGGGGACAGGGAGCTGATCTTC.

CDR3 coding DNA: TGTGCCAGCAGTTCGCCGGGAGGCTACACCTTC. It encodes CASSSPGGYTF. The chain combines TRBV28 with TRBJ1-2; no clear D. The V and J ends lost 4 bases and 8 bases respectively, with 8 bases between them. This CDR3 region has 11 residues. From germline, CDR1 is MDHEN and CDR2 SYDVKM.

This clone came up once. The chain carries TRBV6-5 and TRBJ1-2, with D possibly TRBD1 on 5 matching bases. CDR1 and CDR2 (germline): MNHEY, SVGAGI. Trimming took 4 bases from V and 6 from J, leaving 15 bases between them. The CDR3 runs 14 residues. CDR3 sequence reads: CASSWAQGRHGYTF. The DNA for the CDR3 is TGTGCCAGCAGTTGGGCGCAGGGACGCCATGGCTACACCTTC.

The CDR3 sequence: CASTALQINQPQHF. Here the CDR3 DNA reads TGTGCCAGCACAGCCCTTCAAATTAATCAGCCCCAGCATTTT. V and J are TRBV7-9 and TRBJ1-5; D gene unclear. This CDR3 comprises 14 residues. CDR1 is SEHNR, CDR2 FQNEAQ, per germline (reference sequence). Deletions cut 7 bases from V and 4 bases from J, with 14 bases between.

The DNA for the CDR3 is TGCGCCAGCAGCTTGGCGCGGACAGCTACCTACGAGCAGTACTTC. It specifies CASSLARTATYEQYF. The chain links TRBV5-1 to TRBJ2-7, with D possibly matching TRBD1 (6 bases). Germline CDR1 is SGHRS and CDR2 is YFSETQ. Trimming shortened V by 0 bases and J by 2 bases, and 12 bases separated the two germline ends. The CDR3 has 15 residues. Drawing the rest from reference TRBV5-1 and TRBJ2-7, the complete variable domain is KAGVTQTPRYLIKTRGQQVTLSCSPISGHRSVSWYQQTPGQGLQFLFEYFSETQRNKGNFPGRFSGRQFSNSRSEMNVSTLELGDSALYLCASSLARTATYEQYFGPGTRLTVT.

The V and J genes are TRBV30 and TRBJ2-2, with TRBD2 matching 9 bases. Trimming at V came to 7 bases and at J to 2 bases, leaving 8 bases not matched to a gene. CDR1 and CDR2 from the germline V gene are GTSNPN and SVGIG (reference sequence). This CDR3 has 15 amino acids. The CDR3 DNA follows: TGTGCCTCGGTAGCGGGGGTCACCAACACCGGGGAGCTGTTTTTT. As protein: CASVAGVTNTGELFF. Full variable domain (rest looked up from reference TRBV30 and TRBJ2-2): SQTIHQWPATLVQPVGSPLSLECTVEGTSNPNLYWYRQAAGRGLQLLFYSVGIGQISSEVPQNLSASRPQDRQFILSSKKLLLSDSGFYLCASVAGVTNTGELFFGEGSRLTVL.

The J gene is TRBJ1-2, the V gene TRBV5-6; 8 positions match TRBD1. CDR1 is SGHDT, CDR2 YYEEEE, per germline. The CDR3 length is 15 residues. V lost 1 base to trimming and J lost 8 bases; unmatched junction nucleotides: 10. CDR3 residues: CASSLLSGQARGYTF. The CDR3 bases are TGTGCCAGCAGCTTGTTGTCGGGACAGGCTCGCGGCTACACCTTC.

The rearrangement uses TRBV19 and TRBJ2-5; 9 nucleotides agree with TRBD2. Germline CDR1 LNHDA, CDR2 SQIVND (reference sequence). The J segment lost 1 base and the V segment lost 3 bases, leaving 6 bases of the junction unmatched. The CDR3 is 16 amino acids. CDR3 residues: CASSIPRRGGQETQYF. The CDR3 coding sequence is TGTGCCAGTAGTATTCCGCGGCGGGGGGGCCAAGAGACCCAGTACTTC.

The V call is TRBV7-2, the J call TRBJ2-3; D gene unclear. Trimming pared 2 bases from V and 0 bases from J, leaving 9 bases between. This CDR3 spans 15 amino acids. CDR1 is SGHTA and CDR2 is FQGNSA in the germline V gene. The chain's CDR3 is CASSLQPSSTDTQYF. In DNA, the CDR3 is TGTGCCAGCAGCTTACAACCCTCTAGCACAGATACGCAGTATTTT.

V and J are TRBV30 and TRBJ1-5, with D unclear. Germline loops: CDR1 GTSNPN, CDR2 SVGIG (reference sequence). With 2 bases removed from V and 2 bases from J, the gap between germline ends came to 7 bases. The CDR3 consists of 13 residues. CDR3 sequence (DNA): TGTGCCTGGAGTCCTAACGGCAATCAGCCCCAGCATTTT. Its protein product is CAWSPNGNQPQHF.

V gene TRBV4-1 combines with J gene TRBJ2-4; 16 bases map to TRBD2. The CDR3 runs 18 residues. After removal of 3 bases from V and 3 bases from J, the junction contained 5 bases not matched to a gene. Germline V lookup: CDR1 MGHRA, CDR2 YSYEKL. CDR3 amino acids: CASSQGLAGGRVKNIQYF. The CDR3 nucleotides are TGCGCCAGCAGCCAGGGACTAGCGGGGGGGCGGGTCAAAAACATTCAGTACTTC.

This chain links TRBV18 with TRBJ1-6; 7 bases match TRBD1. This CDR3 has 15 amino acids. V trimming: 1 base; J trimming: 5 bases; junction bases outside the gene matches: 2. In germline, CDR1 is KGHSH, CDR2 LQKENI. CDR3 sequence: CASSPRTGNNSPLHF. CDR3 nucleotide sequence: TGTGCCAGCTCACCACGGACAGGCAATAATTCACCCCTCCACTTT.

This chain connects TRBV11-2 to TRBJ2-7, with 7 bases that match TRBD1. Per the germline V gene, CDR1 is SGHAT and CDR2 is FQNNGV. CDR3 size: 18 residues. The ends lost 1 base at V and 3 bases at J; junction bases unmatched: 15. CDR3 nucleotides: TGTGCCAGCAGCTTAGCCCCTCCCAGGGGGTTTGGCTACTACGAGCAGTACTTC. It codes for CASSLAPPRGFGYYEQYF.

The rearrangement uses TRBV28 and TRBJ1-2; 8 bases are a match to TRBD1. V was clipped by 0 bases and J by 0 bases; unmatched bases: 0. From germline, CDR1 is MDHEN and CDR2 SYDVKM. The CDR3 spans 15 residues. CDR3 DNA: TGTGCCAGCAGTTTATGGACAGGGGCTAACTATGGCTACACCTTC. This translates into CASSLWTGANYGYTF.

This clone was detected only once. The chain recombines TRBV30 with TRBJ1-2, with D possibly being TRBD1 (5 bases). With 0 bases removed from V and 5 bases from J, the gap between germline ends came to 13 bases. The germline V gene has CDR1 GTSNPN and CDR2 SVGIG (reference sequence). This CDR3 comprises 14 residues. CDR3 sequence: CAWSVLGLGYGYTF. DNA for the CDR3: TGTGCCTGGAGTGTTTTGGGACTCGGGTATGGCTACACCTTC.

The V and J genes are TRBV5-4 and TRBJ1-2; 7 bases fit TRBD1. The length of the CDR3 is 14 residues. V lost 4 bases and J lost 4; bases outside the gene matches: 7. Germline V CDR1 and CDR2: SGHNT, YYREEE (reference sequence). The CDR3 protein is CASSPGTEPYGYTF. CDR3 DNA sequence: TGTGCCAGCAGCCCGGGGACAGAGCCCTATGGCTACACCTTC.

This clone has a handful of counts. This sequence joins TRBV27 and TRBJ1-2; 9 nucleotides line up with TRBD1. Germline CDR1 MNHEY, CDR2 SMNVEV (reference sequence). Trimming at V came to 2 bases and at J to 2 bases, leaving 9 bases not matched to a gene. The CDR3 sequence is 17 residues long. CDR3 sequence: CASSLVMGQGPNYGYTF. Written as DNA, the CDR3 is TGTGCCAGCAGTTTAGTTATGGGACAGGGTCCAAACTATGGCTACACCTTC.

The chain has TRBV6-5 and TRBJ2-7, with D tentatively TRBD1 or TRBD2 (6 bases each). The CDR3 spans 15 residues. Trimming pared 4 bases from V and 5 bases from J, leaving 18 bases between. The germline gives CDR1 MNHEY, CDR2 SVGAGI. CDR3 bases: TGTGCCAGCAGTTTGCTGGGGGGCGGTGACCACGAGCAGTACTTC. As protein: CASSLLGGGDHEQYF.

This clone was recorded once. The CDR3 protein is CASSPPTLRPGETQYF. In DNA, the CDR3 is TGTGCCAGCAGTCCACCTACTCTTAGGCCTGGGGAGACCCAGTACTTC. The chain carries TRBV28 and TRBJ2-5; D call uncertain. The CDR3 length is 16 residues. The germline V gene has CDR1 MDHEN and CDR2 SYDVKM. V lost 5 bases, J lost 5 bases, and 21 bases lay in between.

The genes are TRBV28 and TRBJ1-6, with D possibly TRBD1 on 6 matching bases. In germline, CDR1 is MDHEN, CDR2 SYDVKM. The CDR3 spans 12 residues. V lost 6 bases, J lost 14 bases, and 14 bases lay in between. CDR3 loop: CASRDSSASLHF. The CDR3, as DNA: TGTGCCAGCAGGGACAGCTCTGCGTCCCTCCACTTT.